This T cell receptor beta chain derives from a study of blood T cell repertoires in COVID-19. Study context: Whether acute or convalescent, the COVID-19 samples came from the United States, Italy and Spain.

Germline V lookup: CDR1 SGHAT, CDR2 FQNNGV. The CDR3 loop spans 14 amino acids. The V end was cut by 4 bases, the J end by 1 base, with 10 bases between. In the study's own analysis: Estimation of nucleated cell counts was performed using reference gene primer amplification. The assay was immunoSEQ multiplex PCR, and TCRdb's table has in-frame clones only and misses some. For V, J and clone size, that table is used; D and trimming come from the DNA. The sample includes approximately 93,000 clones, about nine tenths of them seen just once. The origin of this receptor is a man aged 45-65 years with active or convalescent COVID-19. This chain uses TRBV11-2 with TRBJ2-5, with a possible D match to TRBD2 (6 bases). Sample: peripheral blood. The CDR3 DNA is TGTGCCAGCAGCTCCCTAGCGCTCCAAGAGACCCAGTACTTC. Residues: CASSSLALQETQYF. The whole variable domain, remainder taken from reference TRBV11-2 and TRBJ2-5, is EAGVAQSPRYKIIEKRQSVAFWCNPISGHATLYWYQQILGQGPKLLIQFQNNGVVDDSQLPKDRFSAERLKGVDSTLKIQPAKLEDSAVYLCASSSLALQETQYFGPGTRLLVL.